This T cell receptor beta chain was obtained from a study of cytomegalovirus exposure and HLA in healthy donors. The PCR ran on 60 Vbeta and 13 Jbeta primers. The method was immunoSEQ multiplex PCR; TCRdb's version includes in-frame clones alone and lacks a portion of them. The sample lists 75,000 to 80,000 clones; more than 60% were seen once. V gave up 5 bases and J gave up 2 bases; unmatched junction bases: 2. The CDR3 is made up of 13 amino acids. Looked up from germline, CDR1 is MNHNS and CDR2 is SASEGT. The clonotype comes from a middle-aged man in good health and CMV-seronegative. Sequenced sample: PBMCs. The chain carries TRBV6-1 and TRBJ2-5; 7 bases map to TRBD2. CDR3 coding DNA: TGTGCCAGCAGTTGGGGGGGGCAAGAGACCCAGTACTTC. Translated, it gives CASSWGGQETQYF.